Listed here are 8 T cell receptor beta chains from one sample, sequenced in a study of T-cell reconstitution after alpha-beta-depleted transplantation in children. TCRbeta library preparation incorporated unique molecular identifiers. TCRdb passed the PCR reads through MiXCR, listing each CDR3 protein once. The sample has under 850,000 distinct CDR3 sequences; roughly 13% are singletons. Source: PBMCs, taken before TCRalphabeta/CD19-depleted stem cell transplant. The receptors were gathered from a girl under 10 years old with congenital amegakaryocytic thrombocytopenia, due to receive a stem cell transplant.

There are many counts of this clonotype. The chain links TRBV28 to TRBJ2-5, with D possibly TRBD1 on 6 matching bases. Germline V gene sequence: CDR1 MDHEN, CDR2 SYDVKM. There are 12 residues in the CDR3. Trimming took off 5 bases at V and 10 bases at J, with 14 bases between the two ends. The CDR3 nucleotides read TGTGCCAGCAGTCGGCAGGGGTTGGACCAGTACTTC. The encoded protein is CASSRQGLDQYF.

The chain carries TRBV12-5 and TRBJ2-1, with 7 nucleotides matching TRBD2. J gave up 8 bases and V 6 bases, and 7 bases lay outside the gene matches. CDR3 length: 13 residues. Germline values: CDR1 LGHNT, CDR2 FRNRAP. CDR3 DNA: TGTGCTAGTGGCCCTGGACTAGGATATGAGCAGTTCTTC. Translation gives CASGPGLGYEQFF.

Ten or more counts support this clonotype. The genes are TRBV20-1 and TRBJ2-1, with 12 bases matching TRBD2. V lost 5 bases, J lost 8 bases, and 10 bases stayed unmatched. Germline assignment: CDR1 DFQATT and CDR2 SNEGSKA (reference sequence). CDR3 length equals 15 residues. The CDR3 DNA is TGCAGTGCTGATGGACTAGCGGGAAGGATCGATGAGCAGTTCTTC. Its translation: CSADGLAGRIDEQFF.

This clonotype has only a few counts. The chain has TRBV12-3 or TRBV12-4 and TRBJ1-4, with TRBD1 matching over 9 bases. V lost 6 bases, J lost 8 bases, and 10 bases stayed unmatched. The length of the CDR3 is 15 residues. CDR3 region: CASRQAGQGLEKLFF. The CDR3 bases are TGTGCCAGCAGACAAGCGGGACAGGGATTAGAAAAACTGTTTTTT.

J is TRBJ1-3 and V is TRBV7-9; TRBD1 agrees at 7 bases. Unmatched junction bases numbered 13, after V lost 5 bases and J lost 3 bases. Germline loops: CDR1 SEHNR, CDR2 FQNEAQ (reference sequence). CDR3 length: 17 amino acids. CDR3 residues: CASSTTTRGLIGNTIYF. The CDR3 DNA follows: TGTGCCAGCAGCACAACGACAAGGGGGCTGATTGGAAACACCATATATTTT.

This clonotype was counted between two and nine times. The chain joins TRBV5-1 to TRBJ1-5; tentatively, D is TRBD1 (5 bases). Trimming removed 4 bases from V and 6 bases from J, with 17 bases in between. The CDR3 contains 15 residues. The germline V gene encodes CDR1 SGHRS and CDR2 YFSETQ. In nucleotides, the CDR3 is TGCGCCAGCAGCGTGGAGGGACTTTGGGGTCAGCCCCAGCATTTT. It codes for CASSVEGLWGQPQHF.

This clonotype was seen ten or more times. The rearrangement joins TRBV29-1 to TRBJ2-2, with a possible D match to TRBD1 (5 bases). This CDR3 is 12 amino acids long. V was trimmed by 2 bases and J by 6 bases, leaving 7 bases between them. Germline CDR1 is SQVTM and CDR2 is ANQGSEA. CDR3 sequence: CSVERGSGELFF. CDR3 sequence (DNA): TGCAGCGTTGAAAGGGGATCCGGGGAGCTGTTTTTT.

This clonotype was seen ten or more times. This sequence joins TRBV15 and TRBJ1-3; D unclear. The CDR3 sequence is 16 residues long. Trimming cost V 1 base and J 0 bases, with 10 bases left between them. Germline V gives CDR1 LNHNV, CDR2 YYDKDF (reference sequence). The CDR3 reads CATSRVFQVSGNTIYF. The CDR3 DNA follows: TGTGCCACCAGCAGAGTCTTCCAAGTCTCTGGAAACACCATATATTTT.